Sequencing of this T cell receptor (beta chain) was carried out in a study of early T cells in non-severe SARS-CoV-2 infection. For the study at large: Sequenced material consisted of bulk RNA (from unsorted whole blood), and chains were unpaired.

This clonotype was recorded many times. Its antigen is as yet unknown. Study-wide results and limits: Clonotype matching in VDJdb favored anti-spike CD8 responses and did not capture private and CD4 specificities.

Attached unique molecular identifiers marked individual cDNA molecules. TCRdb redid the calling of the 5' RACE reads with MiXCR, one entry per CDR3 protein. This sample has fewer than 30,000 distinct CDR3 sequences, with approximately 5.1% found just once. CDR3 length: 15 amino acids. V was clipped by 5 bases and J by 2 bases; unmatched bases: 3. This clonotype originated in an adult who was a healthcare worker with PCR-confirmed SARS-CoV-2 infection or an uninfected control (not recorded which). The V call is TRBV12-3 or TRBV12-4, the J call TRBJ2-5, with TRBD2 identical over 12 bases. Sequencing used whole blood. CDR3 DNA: TGTGCCAGCAGTCCCGGGACTAGCGGGCAAGAGACCCAGTACTTC. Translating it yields CASSPGTSGQETQYF.